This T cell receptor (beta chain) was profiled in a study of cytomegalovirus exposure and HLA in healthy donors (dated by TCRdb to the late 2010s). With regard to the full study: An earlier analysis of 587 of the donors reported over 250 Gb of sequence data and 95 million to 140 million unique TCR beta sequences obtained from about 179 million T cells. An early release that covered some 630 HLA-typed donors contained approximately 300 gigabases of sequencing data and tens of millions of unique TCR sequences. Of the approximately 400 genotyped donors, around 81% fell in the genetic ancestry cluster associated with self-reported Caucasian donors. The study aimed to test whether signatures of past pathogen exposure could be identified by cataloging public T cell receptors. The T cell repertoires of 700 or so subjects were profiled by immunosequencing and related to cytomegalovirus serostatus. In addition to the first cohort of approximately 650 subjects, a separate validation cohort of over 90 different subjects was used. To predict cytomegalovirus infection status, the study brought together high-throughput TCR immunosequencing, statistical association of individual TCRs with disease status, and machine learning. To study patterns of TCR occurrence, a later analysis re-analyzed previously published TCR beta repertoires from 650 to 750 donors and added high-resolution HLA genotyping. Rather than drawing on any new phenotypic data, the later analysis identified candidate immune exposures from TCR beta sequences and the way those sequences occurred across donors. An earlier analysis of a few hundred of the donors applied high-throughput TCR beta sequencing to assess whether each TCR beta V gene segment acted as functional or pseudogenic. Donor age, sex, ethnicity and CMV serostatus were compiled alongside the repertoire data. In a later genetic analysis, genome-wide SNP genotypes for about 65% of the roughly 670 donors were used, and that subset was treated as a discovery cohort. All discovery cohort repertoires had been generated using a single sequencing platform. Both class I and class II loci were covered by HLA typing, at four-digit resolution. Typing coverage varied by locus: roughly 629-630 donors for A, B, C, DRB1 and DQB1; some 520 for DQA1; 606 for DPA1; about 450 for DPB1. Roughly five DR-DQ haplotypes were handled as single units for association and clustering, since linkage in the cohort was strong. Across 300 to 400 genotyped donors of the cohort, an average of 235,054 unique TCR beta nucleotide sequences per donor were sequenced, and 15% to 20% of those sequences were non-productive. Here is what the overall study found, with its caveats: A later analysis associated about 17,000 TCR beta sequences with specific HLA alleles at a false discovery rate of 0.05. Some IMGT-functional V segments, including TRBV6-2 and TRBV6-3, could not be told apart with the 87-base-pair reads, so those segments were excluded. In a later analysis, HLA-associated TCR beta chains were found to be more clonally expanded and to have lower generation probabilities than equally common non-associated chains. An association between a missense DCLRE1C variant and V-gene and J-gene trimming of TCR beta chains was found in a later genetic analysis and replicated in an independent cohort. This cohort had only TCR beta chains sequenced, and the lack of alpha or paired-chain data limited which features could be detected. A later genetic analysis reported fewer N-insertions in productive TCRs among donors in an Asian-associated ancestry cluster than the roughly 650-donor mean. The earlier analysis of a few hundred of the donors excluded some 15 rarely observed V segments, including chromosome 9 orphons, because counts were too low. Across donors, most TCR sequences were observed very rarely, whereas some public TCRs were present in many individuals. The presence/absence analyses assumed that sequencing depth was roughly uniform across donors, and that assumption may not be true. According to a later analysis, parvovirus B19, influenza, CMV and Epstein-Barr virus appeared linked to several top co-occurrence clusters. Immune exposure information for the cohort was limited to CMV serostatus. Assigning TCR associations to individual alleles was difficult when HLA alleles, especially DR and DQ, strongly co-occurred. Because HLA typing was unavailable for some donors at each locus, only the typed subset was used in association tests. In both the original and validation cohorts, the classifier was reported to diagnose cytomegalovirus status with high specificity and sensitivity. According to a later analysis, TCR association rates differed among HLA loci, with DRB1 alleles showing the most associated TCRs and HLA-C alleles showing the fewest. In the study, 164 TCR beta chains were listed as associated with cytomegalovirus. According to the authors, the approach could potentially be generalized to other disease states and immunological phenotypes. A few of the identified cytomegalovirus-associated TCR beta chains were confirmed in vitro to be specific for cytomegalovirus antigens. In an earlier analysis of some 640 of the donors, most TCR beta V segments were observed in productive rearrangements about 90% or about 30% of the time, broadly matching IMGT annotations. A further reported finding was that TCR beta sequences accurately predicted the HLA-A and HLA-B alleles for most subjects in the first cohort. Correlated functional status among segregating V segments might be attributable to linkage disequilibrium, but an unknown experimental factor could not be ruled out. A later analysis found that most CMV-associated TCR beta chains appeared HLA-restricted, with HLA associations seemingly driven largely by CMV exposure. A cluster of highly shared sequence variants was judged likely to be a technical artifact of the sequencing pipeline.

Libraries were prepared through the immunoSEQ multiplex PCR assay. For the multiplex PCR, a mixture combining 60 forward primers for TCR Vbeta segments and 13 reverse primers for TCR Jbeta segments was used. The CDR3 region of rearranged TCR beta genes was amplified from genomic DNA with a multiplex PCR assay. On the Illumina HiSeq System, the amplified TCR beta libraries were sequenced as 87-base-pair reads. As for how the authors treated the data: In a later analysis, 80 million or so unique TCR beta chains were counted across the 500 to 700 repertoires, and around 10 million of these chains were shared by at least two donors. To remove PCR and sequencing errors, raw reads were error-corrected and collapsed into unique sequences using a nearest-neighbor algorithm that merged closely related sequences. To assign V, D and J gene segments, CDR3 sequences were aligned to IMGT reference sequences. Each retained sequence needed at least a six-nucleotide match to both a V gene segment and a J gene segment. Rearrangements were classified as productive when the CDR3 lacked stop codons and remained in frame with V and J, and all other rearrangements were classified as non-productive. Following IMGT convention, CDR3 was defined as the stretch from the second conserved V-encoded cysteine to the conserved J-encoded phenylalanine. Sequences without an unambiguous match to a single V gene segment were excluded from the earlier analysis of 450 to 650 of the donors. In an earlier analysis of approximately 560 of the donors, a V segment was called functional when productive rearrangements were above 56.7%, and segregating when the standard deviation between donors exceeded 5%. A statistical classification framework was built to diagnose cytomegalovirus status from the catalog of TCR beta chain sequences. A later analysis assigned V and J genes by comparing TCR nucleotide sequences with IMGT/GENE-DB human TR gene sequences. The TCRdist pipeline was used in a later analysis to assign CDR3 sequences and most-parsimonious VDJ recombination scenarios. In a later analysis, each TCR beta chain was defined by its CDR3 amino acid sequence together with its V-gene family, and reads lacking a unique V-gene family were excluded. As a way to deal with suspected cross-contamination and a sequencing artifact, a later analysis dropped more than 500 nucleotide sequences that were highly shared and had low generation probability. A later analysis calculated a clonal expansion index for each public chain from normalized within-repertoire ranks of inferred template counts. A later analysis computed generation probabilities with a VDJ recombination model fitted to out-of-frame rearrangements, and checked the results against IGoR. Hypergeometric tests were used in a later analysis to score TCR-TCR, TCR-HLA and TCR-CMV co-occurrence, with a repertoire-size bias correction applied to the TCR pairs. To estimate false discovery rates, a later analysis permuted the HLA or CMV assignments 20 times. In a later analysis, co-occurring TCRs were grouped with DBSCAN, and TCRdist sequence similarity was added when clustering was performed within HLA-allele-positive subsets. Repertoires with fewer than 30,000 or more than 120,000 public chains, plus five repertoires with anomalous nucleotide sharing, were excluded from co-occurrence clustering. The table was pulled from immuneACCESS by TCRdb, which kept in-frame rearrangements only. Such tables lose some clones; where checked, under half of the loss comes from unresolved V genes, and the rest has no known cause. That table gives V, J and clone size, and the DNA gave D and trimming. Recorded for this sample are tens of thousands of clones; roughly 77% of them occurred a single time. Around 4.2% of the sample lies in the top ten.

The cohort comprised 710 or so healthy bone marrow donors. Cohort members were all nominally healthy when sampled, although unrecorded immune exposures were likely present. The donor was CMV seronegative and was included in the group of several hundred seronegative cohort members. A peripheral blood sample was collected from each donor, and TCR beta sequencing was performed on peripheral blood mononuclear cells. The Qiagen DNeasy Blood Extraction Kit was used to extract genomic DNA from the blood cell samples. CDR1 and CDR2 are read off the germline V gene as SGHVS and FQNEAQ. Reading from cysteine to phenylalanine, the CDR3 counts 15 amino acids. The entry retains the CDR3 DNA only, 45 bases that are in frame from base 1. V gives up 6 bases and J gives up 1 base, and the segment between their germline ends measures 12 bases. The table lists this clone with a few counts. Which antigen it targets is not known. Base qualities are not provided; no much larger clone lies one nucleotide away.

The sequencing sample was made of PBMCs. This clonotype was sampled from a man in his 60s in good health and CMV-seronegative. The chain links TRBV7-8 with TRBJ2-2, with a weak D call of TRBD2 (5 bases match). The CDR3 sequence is CASRPWERNTGELFF. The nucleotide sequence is TGTGCCAGCAGACCGTGGGAGAGGAACACCGGGGAGCTGTTTTTT.